This is a list of T cell receptor beta chains from one sample in a study of blood T cell repertoires in COVID-19. The protocol was immunoSEQ multiplex PCR, while the TCRdb copy is restricted to in-frame clones and leaves out a portion. Here the sample spans 50,000 to 70,000 clones, about 93% being singletons. Sequencing input: peripheral blood. These receptors originate from a human donor with active COVID-19. The donor label of this sample is uncertain. Both conserved end residues are part of each CDR3. Each record gives: D gene, clone size, V gene, J gene, CDR3 protein, CDR3 DNA. D genes are given only for firm matches. Clone size appears in some rows only: once, few, many, or a class for an expanded clone.

D gene: TRBD1
clone size: -
V gene: TRBV19
J gene: TRBJ1-2
CDR3 protein: CASSSFPGQGFDGYTF
CDR3 DNA: TGTGCCAGTAGTTCCTTTCCGGGACAGGGTTTTGATGGCTACACCTTC

D gene: -
clone size: -
V gene: TRBV6-5
J gene: TRBJ2-5
CDR3 protein: CASSYGTGSWETQYF
CDR3 DNA: TGTGCCAGCAGTTACGGTACAGGATCGTGGGAGACCCAGTACTTC

D gene: TRBD1
clone size: -
V gene: TRBV19
J gene: TRBJ1-3
CDR3 protein: CASSAQAGQGGNTIYF
CDR3 DNA: TGTGCCAGTAGTGCACAGGCGGGACAGGGCGGAAACACCATATATTTT

D gene: -
clone size: -
V gene: TRBV10-2
J gene: TRBJ2-5
CDR3 protein: CASRREVGETQYF
CDR3 DNA: TGCGCCAGTCGGCGCGAGGTCGGAGAGACCCAGTACTTC

D gene: -
clone size: -
V gene: TRBV18
J gene: TRBJ2-6
CDR3 protein: CASSPGPGANVLTF
CDR3 DNA: TGTGCCAGCTCACCAGGGCCGGGGGCCAACGTCCTGACTTTC

D gene: -
clone size: -
V gene: TRBV5-1
J gene: TRBJ2-7
CDR3 protein: CASSLPDSYEQYF
CDR3 DNA: TGCGCCAGCAGCTTACCAGATTCCTACGAGCAGTACTTC

D gene: -
clone size: once
V gene: TRBV7-2
J gene: TRBJ2-7
CDR3 protein: CASSARTAYEQYF
CDR3 DNA: TGTGCCAGCAGCGCACGGACTGCCTACGAGCAGTACTTC

D gene: -
clone size: -
V gene: TRBV6-2/TRBV6-3
J gene: TRBJ2-3
CDR3 protein: CASSWYGGLGTDTQYF
CDR3 DNA: TGTGCCAGCAGCTGGTATGGCGGCCTCGGCACAGATACGCAGTATTTT

D gene: TRBD2
clone size: once
V gene: TRBV13
J gene: TRBJ2-7
CDR3 protein: CASSSRTSAFPYEQYF
CDR3 DNA: TGTGCCAGCAGCTCACGGACTAGCGCCTTCCCCTACGAGCAGTACTTC

D gene: TRBD1
clone size: few
V gene: TRBV4-2
J gene: TRBJ2-1
CDR3 protein: CASSPDRVTYNEQFF
CDR3 DNA: TGTGCCAGCAGCCCCGACAGGGTAACCTACAATGAGCAGTTCTTC

D gene: TRBD1
clone size: -
V gene: TRBV7-6
J gene: TRBJ1-1
CDR3 protein: CASSPWTGAGVTEAFF
CDR3 DNA: TGTGCCAGCAGCCCGTGGACAGGGGCAGGGGTCACTGAAGCTTTCTTT

D gene: TRBD1
clone size: -
V gene: TRBV4-1
J gene: TRBJ2-2
CDR3 protein: CASRPGTGNTGELFF
CDR3 DNA: TGCGCCAGCAGACCAGGGACAGGGAACACCGGGGAGCTGTTTTTT

D gene: TRBD2
clone size: -
V gene: TRBV27
J gene: TRBJ2-7
CDR3 protein: CASSLSGGPKEQYF
CDR3 DNA: TGTGCCAGCAGTTTATCGGGAGGGCCTAAGGAGCAGTACTTC

D gene: -
clone size: -
V gene: TRBV2
J gene: TRBJ2-1
CDR3 protein: CASSAQGGHNEQFF
CDR3 DNA: TGTGCCAGCAGTGCCCAGGGTGGCCACAATGAGCAGTTCTTC

D gene: TRBD1
clone size: -
V gene: TRBV10-3
J gene: TRBJ1-2
CDR3 protein: CAISDRGQDWNGYTF
CDR3 DNA: TGTGCCATCAGTGATAGGGGACAGGATTGGAATGGCTACACCTTC

D gene: -
clone size: -
V gene: TRBV3-1/TRBV3-2
J gene: TRBJ2-1
CDR3 protein: CASSLSSRVEQFF
CDR3 DNA: TGTGCCAGCAGCCTGTCTAGCCGGGTTGAGCAGTTCTTC

D gene: TRBD1
clone size: once
V gene: TRBV4-1
J gene: TRBJ2-3
CDR3 protein: CASSHGTGYFGGPDRDTQYF
CDR3 DNA: TGCGCCAGCAGCCACGGGACAGGGTATTTCGGGGGCCCAGATCGGGATACGCAGTATTTT

D gene: -
clone size: -
V gene: TRBV28
J gene: TRBJ2-5
CDR3 protein: CASSHRWETQYF
CDR3 DNA: TGTGCCAGCAGCCATCGGTGGGAGACCCAGTACTTC

D gene: -
clone size: -
V gene: TRBV28
J gene: TRBJ1-2
CDR3 protein: CASSLGWGGYTF
CDR3 DNA: TGTGCCAGCAGTTTGGGTTGGGGCGGCTACACCTTC

D gene: TRBD1
clone size: -
V gene: TRBV6-5
J gene: TRBJ1-6
CDR3 protein: CASSYRQGASPLHF
CDR3 DNA: TGTGCCAGCAGTTACCGGCAGGGGGCTTCACCCCTCCACTTT

D gene: TRBD1
clone size: once
V gene: TRBV6-2/TRBV6-3
J gene: TRBJ1-5
CDR3 protein: CASSYMTGGNGNQPQHF
CDR3 DNA: TGTGCCAGCAGTTACATGACAGGGGGCAATGGCAATCAGCCCCAGCATTTT

D gene: -
clone size: -
V gene: TRBV5-1
J gene: TRBJ2-5
CDR3 protein: CASSFVLQETQYF
CDR3 DNA: TGCGCCAGCAGCTTCGTCCTCCAAGAGACCCAGTACTTC

D gene: TRBD1
clone size: -
V gene: TRBV6-5
J gene: TRBJ2-3
CDR3 protein: CASSSPGQGLYF
CDR3 DNA: TGTGCCAGCAGTTCACCGGGACAGGGCTTGTATTTT

D gene: -
clone size: -
V gene: TRBV24-1
J gene: TRBJ2-2
CDR3 protein: CATSKSGYTGELFF
CDR3 DNA: TGTGCCACCAGCAAATCGGGGTACACCGGGGAGCTGTTTTTT

D gene: TRBD1
clone size: -
V gene: TRBV2
J gene: TRBJ2-7
CDR3 protein: CASSEGQGSFYEQYF
CDR3 DNA: TGTGCCAGCAGCGAGGGACAGGGGAGTTTCTACGAGCAGTACTTC

D gene: TRBD1
clone size: -
V gene: TRBV2
J gene: TRBJ1-1
CDR3 protein: CASSTGTGGIYTEAFF
CDR3 DNA: TGTGCCAGCAGTACCGGGACAGGGGGCATTTACACTGAAGCTTTCTTT

D gene: -
clone size: -
V gene: TRBV12-5
J gene: TRBJ2-2
CDR3 protein: CASVTGVNTGELFF
CDR3 DNA: TGTGCTAGTGTGACGGGGGTAAACACCGGGGAGCTGTTTTTT

D gene: TRBD1
clone size: once
V gene: TRBV4-3
J gene: TRBJ1-4
CDR3 protein: CASSPGTGGTEKLFF
CDR3 DNA: TGCGCCAGCAGTCCCGGAACAGGGGGTACGGAAAAACTGTTTTTT

D gene: TRBD2
clone size: once
V gene: TRBV19
J gene: TRBJ2-5
CDR3 protein: CASSRTGRREGKTQYF
CDR3 DNA: TGTGCCAGTAGTAGGACGGGTAGGCGGGAGGGAAAGACCCAGTACTTC

D gene: TRBD1
clone size: -
V gene: TRBV29-1
J gene: TRBJ2-2
CDR3 protein: CSVFQGAGELFF
CDR3 DNA: TGCAGCGTTTTTCAGGGGGCCGGGGAGCTGTTTTTT

D gene: TRBD2
clone size: -
V gene: TRBV7-9
J gene: TRBJ2-5
CDR3 protein: CASSLPASGGETQYF
CDR3 DNA: TGTGCCAGCAGCCTCCCGGCTAGCGGGGGAGAGACCCAGTACTTC

D gene: -
clone size: few
V gene: TRBV28
J gene: TRBJ1-5
CDR3 protein: CASTPGKRGNQPQHF
CDR3 DNA: TGTGCCAGCACCCCGGGAAAAAGGGGCAATCAGCCCCAGCATTTT

D gene: -
clone size: once
V gene: TRBV6-1
J gene: TRBJ2-7
CDR3 protein: CASSEEGEIPIAEQYF
CDR3 DNA: TGTGCCAGCAGTGAAGAGGGGGAGATCCCGATCGCCGAGCAGTACTTC

D gene: -
clone size: -
V gene: TRBV7-7
J gene: TRBJ2-3
CDR3 protein: CASSLSDTDTQYF
CDR3 DNA: TGTGCTAGCAGCTTATCAGACACAGATACGCAGTATTTT

D gene: TRBD2
clone size: -
V gene: TRBV2
J gene: TRBJ2-2
CDR3 protein: CASIGTGGLAGVKTGELFF
CDR3 DNA: TGTGCCAGCATCGGGACAGGGGGACTAGCGGGGGTGAAAACCGGGGAGCTGTTTTTT

D gene: -
clone size: -
V gene: TRBV4-3
J gene: TRBJ1-2
CDR3 protein: CASSQVQTATDGYTF
CDR3 DNA: TGCGCCAGCAGCCAAGTCCAAACAGCCACGGATGGCTACACCTTC

D gene: -
clone size: -
V gene: TRBV6-5
J gene: TRBJ2-1
CDR3 protein: CASRRAGSSYNEQFF
CDR3 DNA: TGTGCCAGCAGGAGAGCGGGTAGCTCCTACAATGAGCAGTTCTTC